A single sample is the source of the 15 T cell receptor beta chains below, sequenced in a study of follicular helper T cells after annual influenza vaccination. The assay was immunoSEQ multiplex PCR, and TCRdb's table has in-frame clones only and misses some. The repertoire holds more than 8,500 clones, with about 82% as singletons. Documented time point: 2015-2016 season, pre-vaccination. The sample here was CXCR5+ CD38- circulating T follicular helper cells from blood, taken on the day of influenza vaccination. Subset meaning: circulating Tfh, non-naive CD4+CXCR5+PD-1+ (ICOS+CD38+ or ICOS-CD38-). All receptors derive from an adult who received the influenza vaccine.

The chain combines TRBV27 with TRBJ2-1; no reliable D call. Trimming pared 10 bases from V and 3 bases from J, leaving 10 bases between. Germline V gene data show CDR1 as MNHEY and CDR2 as SMNVEV (reference sequence). This CDR3 is 12 amino acids long. The CDR3 bases are TGTGCCACCGCCGATTTCTACAATGAGCAGTTCTTC. Protein product: CATADFYNEQFF.

This rearrangement joins TRBV18 to TRBJ1-4; D remains ambiguous. V shed 3 bases and J shed 7 bases, with 15 bases lying between them. The germline V gene encodes CDR1 KGHSH and CDR2 LQKENI. This CDR3 has 15 residues. Here the CDR3 reads CASSPWTGSPEKLFF. CDR3 nucleotides: TGTGCCAGCTCACCCTGGACCGGGTCCCCTGAAAAACTGTTTTTT.

This rearrangement joins TRBV28 to TRBJ1-1; D ambiguous. The germline CDR1 and CDR2 sequences are MDHEN and SYDVKM. This CDR3 has 16 residues. V lost 5 bases and J lost 1, with 17 bases in between. Here the CDR3 reads CASSPHPGLSNTEAFF. The DNA of the CDR3 is TGTGCCAGCAGTCCCCATCCCGGACTGTCGAACACTGAAGCTTTCTTT.

This clone has a single count. The V call is TRBV7-2, the J call TRBJ2-5; D unclear. This CDR3 is 15 amino acids long. Trimming removed 1 base at V and 2 bases at J, with 11 bases between. The germline V gene has CDR1 SGHTA and CDR2 FQGNSA. In DNA, the CDR3 is TGTGCCAGCAGCTTAGTCGTGGTATTACAAGAGACCCAGTACTTC. Protein sequence: CASSLVVVLQETQYF.

The chain is built from TRBV30 and TRBJ2-1; 8 nucleotides align to TRBD1. The V gene's germline CDR1 is GTSNPN and CDR2 SVGIG (reference sequence). V dropped 0 bases and J dropped 7; count of bases not matched to a gene: 14. The CDR3 consists of 17 residues. The CDR3 DNA reads TGTGCCTGGAGTGTACTAAGACAGGGGCCGGGGGAGAATGAGCAGTTCTTC. This encodes CAWSVLRQGPGENEQFF.

This chain uses TRBV10-3 with TRBJ2-1; D is tentatively TRBD1 or TRBD2 (6 bases each). With 8 bases removed from V and 1 base from J, the gap between germline ends came to 9 bases. The CDR3 sequence is 13 residues long. Germline V gene data show CDR1 as ENHRY and CDR2 as SYGVKD. The CDR3 DNA reads as TGTGCCATCGGAGGGGGTTCCTACAATGAGCAGTTCTTC. This codes for CAIGGGSYNEQFF.

The chain links TRBV11-2 to TRBJ2-5; D may correspond to TRBD1 or TRBD2 (5 bases each). Trimming cost V 1 base and J 4 bases, with 10 bases left between them. The CDR3 loop spans 14 amino acids. From germline, CDR1 is SGHAT and CDR2 FQNNGV. CDR3 nucleotides: TGTGCCAGCAGCTTAGCCCCAGGGAGAGAGACCCAGTACTTC. Protein: CASSLAPGRETQYF.

J is TRBJ2-1 and V is TRBV7-3, with D perhaps being TRBD1 or TRBD2 (5 bases each). The CDR3 length is 16 residues. Germline assignment: CDR1 SGHTA and CDR2 FQGTGA. The V gene lost 5 bases and the J gene lost 10 bases, with 24 bases spanning the gap. The CDR3 spells CASSLAWDPDRAEQFF. In DNA form, the CDR3 reads TGTGCCAGCAGCCTTGCTTGGGACCCAGACCGAGCGGAGCAGTTCTTC.

The count of this clone is one. The gene calls are TRBV2 and TRBJ1-2; 10 positions match TRBD1. V trimming: 7 bases; J trimming: 2 bases; junction bases outside the gene matches: 4. The germline V gene encodes CDR1 SNHLY and CDR2 FYNNEI. This CDR3 region has 14 residues. The CDR3 here is CASTGTGANYGYTF. The CDR3, as DNA: TGTGCCAGCACCGGGACAGGGGCCAACTATGGCTACACCTTC.

This clone was observed a handful of times. V usage is TRBV7-6 and J usage is TRBJ2-7; TRBD1 aligns across 9 bases. The V segment lost 5 bases and the J segment 5 bases; nucleotides outside the gene matches: 10. Germline CDR1 and CDR2: SGHVS and FNYEAQ. The CDR3 loop spans 15 amino acids. The CDR3 coding sequence is TGTGCCAGCAGCCCCGGGACAGGGCCGTTGGACGAGCAGTACTTC. Protein: CASSPGTGPLDEQYF.

CDR3 in amino acids: CASSLGPMVGDVTDTQYF. As DNA, the CDR3 is TGCGCCAGCAGCTTGGGGCCCATGGTGGGCGACGTTACAGATACGCAGTATTTT. The V gene is TRBV5-1, the J gene TRBJ2-3; no clear D. V lost 0 bases and J lost 3, with 20 bases in between. CDR3 length: 18 amino acids. Germline values: CDR1 SGHRS, CDR2 YFSETQ.

The rearrangement uses TRBV7-9 and TRBJ2-1; no clear D. This CDR3 is built from 10 residues. In germline, CDR1 is SEHNR, CDR2 FQNEAQ (reference sequence). V was trimmed by 1 base and J by 10 bases, leaving 2 bases between them. The CDR3 DNA sequence: TGTGCCAGCAGCTTAGTAGAGCAGTTCTTC. As protein: CASSLVEQFF.

This sequence joins TRBV7-9 and TRBJ2-5; unclear D gene. V was clipped by 5 bases and J by 1 base, with 8 bases between them. CDR1 SEHNR and CDR2 FQNEAQ come from the germline V gene (reference sequence). The CDR3 runs to 13 residues. In DNA form, the CDR3 reads TGTGCCAGCAGCCCTAATTCCCAAGAGACCCAGTACTTC. The encoded protein is CASSPNSQETQYF.

The chain employs TRBV5-1 and TRBJ2-1, with 10 nucleotides matching TRBD1. Germline V CDR1 and CDR2: SGHRS, YFSETQ. The CDR3 is 15 residues long. With V trimmed by 4 bases and J by 7 bases, 8 bases remained unmatched. The CDR3 loop is CASSPPGQGSNEQFF. For the CDR3, the DNA is TGCGCCAGCAGCCCCCCGGGACAGGGGAGTAATGAGCAGTTCTTC.

V is TRBV7-9 and J is TRBJ2-1; 12 positions agree with TRBD2. V shed 5 bases and J 4 bases; nucleotides not matched to a gene: 6. This CDR3 region has 16 residues. Germline V lookup: CDR1 SEHNR, CDR2 FQNEAQ (reference sequence). The CDR3 region has the DNA TGTGCCAGCAGCGGGGGGACTAGCGGGCTTTACAATGAGCAGTTCTTC. This translates into CASSGGTSGLYNEQFF.